The following is a T cell receptor (beta chain) sequence with its context. Antigen unknown. Germline V gene data show CDR1 as SQVTM and CDR2 as ANQGSEA. Trimming removed 7 bases at V and 1 base at J, with 4 bases between. The CDR3 totals 10 residues. The data originate from a study of PD-1 blockade in classical Hodgkin lymphoma. Study-wide background: It was nivolumab at 3 mg/kg, given intravenously every 2 weeks, that patients received.

Study-level findings and limits: Underlying causes for the observed repertoire differences were not defined, possibly disease activity or prior therapy. The study found complete responders had baseline diversity similar to newly diagnosed patients.

Repertoires were generated with immunoSEQ multiplex PCR, while TCRdb's copy carries only in-frame clones and drops some. Here the sample spans around 28,000 clones, less than 90% being singletons. Autologous stem cell transplantation was followed by relapse in every patient, and brentuximab vedotin exposure varied. The J gene is TRBJ1-1, the V gene TRBV29-1; D is undetermined. The sequence derives from a human donor with classical Hodgkin lymphoma. Material: peripheral blood mononuclear cells (PBMCs), obtained before the second cycle of nivolumab. CDR3 in amino acids: CSAKNTEAFF. CDR3 bases: TGCAGCGCCAAGAACACTGAAGCTTTCTTT.